The 27 T cell receptor beta chains below all came from one sample that was sequenced in a study of T-cell reconstitution after alpha-beta-depleted transplantation in children. Unique molecular identifiers were incorporated when the TCRbeta library was constructed. TCRdb used MiXCR to reprocess the PCR reads, holding one entry per CDR3 protein. Among some 390,000 distinct CDR3 sequences listed, about a fifth were seen once. Sample: PBMCs from the stem cell graft donor, taken from the stem cell graft. The receptor source for this set is a human donor who donated a stem cell graft to a child with acute myeloid leukemia.

This clonotype was seen ten or more times. The rearrangement joins TRBV20-1 to TRBJ2-1; 11 nucleotides align to TRBD2. With 0 bases clipped from V and 9 bases from J, the junction kept 7 bases outside the gene matches. The CDR3 extends over 15 amino acids. The V gene's germline CDR1 is DFQATT and CDR2 SNEGSKA (reference sequence). CDR3 sequence (DNA): TGCAGTGCTAGAGATCTCCTAGCGGGAGGTAGTGAGCAGTTCTTC. Its translation is CSARDLLAGGSEQFF.

This clonotype was observed a few times. The chain joins TRBV20-1 to TRBJ2-3; 12 bases align to TRBD2. The CDR3 loop spans 15 amino acids. Germline loops: CDR1 DFQATT, CDR2 SNEGSKA (reference sequence). With 5 bases clipped from V and 2 bases from J, the junction kept 5 bases outside the gene matches. For the CDR3, the DNA is TGCAGTGCTGTCCGACTAGCGGGAGTCACAGATACGCAGTATTTT. Translating gives CSAVRLAGVTDTQYF.

The rearrangement uses TRBV29-1 and TRBJ2-7, with TRBD2 matching over 10 bases. Germline CDR1 is SQVTM and CDR2 is ANQGSEA. The V and J ends lost 2 bases and 8 bases, in that order; junction bases with no gene match: 6. This CDR3 region has 13 residues. In DNA form, the CDR3 reads TGCAGCGTTGAATTGTCTAGCGGGAGCAAGCAGTACTTC. This codes for CSVELSSGSKQYF.

This chain connects TRBV28 to TRBJ2-5; TRBD2 matches at 9 bases. The CDR3 is 16 amino acids. Germline assignment: CDR1 MDHEN and CDR2 SYDVKM. V was pared by 5 bases and J by 4 bases, with 11 bases of the junction left unmatched. In DNA form, the CDR3 reads TGTGCCAGCAGTCCCGGGGTAGCGGGAGATGGAGAGACCCAGTACTTC. This gives the protein CASSPGVAGDGETQYF.

This sequence joins TRBV5-1 and TRBJ2-7; D perhaps matches TRBD1 (6 bases). Germline assignment: CDR1 SGHRS and CDR2 YFSETQ. V shed 7 bases and J shed 1 base, with 9 bases lying between them. This CDR3 is 12 amino acids long. The CDR3, as DNA: TGCGCCAGCGGGGGACATTCCTACGAGCAGTACTTC. Translation gives CASGGHSYEQYF.

This clonotype was picked up a small number of times. This rearrangement joins TRBV7-9 to TRBJ1-2, with TRBD1 matching over 9 bases. CDR3 length equals 17 residues. Trimming cost V 3 bases and J 6 bases; bases outside gene matches: 14. Germline V gives CDR1 SEHNR, CDR2 FQNEAQ (reference sequence). The CDR3 coding sequence is TGTGCCAGCAGCTTGGAAGGGACAGGGATTTCCCCTCATGGCTACACCTTC. The encoded protein is CASSLEGTGISPHGYTF.

This clonotype was counted between two and nine times. The rearrangement uses TRBV6-1 and TRBJ1-3, with a tentative D call TRBD1 (5 bases). V was cut by 10 bases and J by 0 bases, with 13 bases left in between. This CDR3 contains 14 residues. The germline CDR1 and CDR2 sequences are MNHNS and SASEGT. The CDR3 DNA is TGTGCCACCTCGGACATCCGCTCTGGAAACACCATATATTTT. Translation gives CATSDIRSGNTIYF.

This clonotype was counted at least ten times. The J gene is TRBJ2-3, the V gene TRBV10-3, with D possibly being TRBD1 (7 bases). The CDR3 totals 13 residues. Germline assignment: CDR1 ENHRY and CDR2 SYGVKD. Between the trimmed V and J ends, which lost 4 bases and 13 bases, there was a span of 18 bases. The CDR3 bases are TGTGCCATCAGTGGCTATACAGGGGAGGAGGAGTATTTT. Residues: CAISGYTGEEEYF.

The table lists this clonotype with a few counts. The V call is TRBV4-1, the J call TRBJ2-1; a possible D gene is TRBD2 (5 bases). The CDR3 is 14 amino acids. Germline V lookup: CDR1 MGHRA, CDR2 YSYEKL. With 0 bases removed from V and 8 bases from J, the gap between germline ends came to 11 bases. The CDR3 protein is CASSQDRGTYEQFF. In nucleotides, the CDR3 is TGCGCCAGCAGCCAAGATCGGGGAACCTATGAGCAGTTCTTC.

This chain links TRBV12-3 or TRBV12-4 with TRBJ2-2, with D perhaps assigned TRBD1 or TRBD2 (5 bases each). This CDR3 region has 18 residues. V shed 6 bases and J shed 5 bases, with 25 bases lying between them. The CDR3 nucleotides read TGTGCCAGCAGAGCCTCCCTAGGTGGGGGAGTGGAGACCGGGGAGCTGTTTTTT. Its translation: CASRASLGGGVETGELFF.

This clonotype came up a few times. The gene calls are TRBV25-1 and TRBJ2-5; 8 nucleotides align to TRBD1. The germline V gene encodes CDR1 MGHDK and CDR2 SYGVNS. CDR3 size: 14 residues. Trimming cost V 1 base and J 7 bases; bases outside gene matches: 5. This CDR3 is CASSESGGGSTQYF. In nucleotides, the CDR3 is TGTGCCAGCAGTGAATCAGGGGGCGGATCGACCCAGTACTTC.

This clonotype has a count of ten or more. The chain links TRBV20-1 to TRBJ2-1; D is uncertain. Per germline, CDR1 DFQATT and CDR2 SNEGSKA (reference sequence). With 3 bases removed from V and 8 bases from J, the gap between germline ends came to 5 bases. The CDR3 has 10 amino acids. The CDR3 protein is CSASLYEQFF. CDR3 coding DNA: TGCAGTGCTAGTTTATATGAGCAGTTCTTC.

The V gene is TRBV20-1, the J gene TRBJ2-1; 7 bases match TRBD2. The germline gives CDR1 DFQATT, CDR2 SNEGSKA (reference sequence). The CDR3 covers 15 residues. Germline trimming cut 0 bases from V and 2 bases from J; bases unmatched to any gene: 4. For the CDR3, the DNA is TGCAGTGCTAGAGAGGCGGCGGGAGCCTACAATGAGCAGTTCTTC. Protein product: CSAREAAGAYNEQFF.

The chain employs TRBV15 and TRBJ2-7, with TRBD2 matching over 9 bases. Germline V gives CDR1 LNHNV, CDR2 YYDKDF (reference sequence). This CDR3 spans 14 amino acids. V was pared by 3 bases and J by 3 bases, with 3 bases of the junction left unmatched. The CDR3 reads CATSRTSGDYEQYF. The CDR3 DNA reads as TGTGCCACCAGCAGGACTAGCGGAGACTACGAGCAGTACTTC.

The chain combines TRBV12-3 or TRBV12-4 with TRBJ2-5; weak D call: TRBD2 (6 bases). The CDR3 consists of 13 residues. V was cut by 6 bases and J by 4 bases, with 12 bases left in between. The CDR3 region is CASRPNGGETQYF. The CDR3 DNA follows: TGTGCCAGCAGGCCGAACGGGGGAGAGACCCAGTACTTC.

The table lists this clonotype with many counts. This chain links TRBV20-1 with TRBJ2-1; tentatively, D is TRBD2 (5 bases). V was shortened by 5 bases and J by 7 bases, with 24 bases between the two germline ends. Germline CDR1 DFQATT, CDR2 SNEGSKA (reference sequence). The CDR3 is 16 amino acids. The CDR3 is CSAADIVGRHKNEQFF. As DNA, the CDR3 is TGCAGTGCTGCAGACATCGTGGGGAGACATAAAAATGAGCAGTTCTTC.

This clonotype was recorded a few times. This chain links TRBV6-1 with TRBJ1-1; 11 nucleotides align to TRBD1. The CDR3 is 14 amino acids. V lost 5 bases to trimming and J lost 5 bases; unmatched junction nucleotides: 4. Germline loops: CDR1 MNHNS, CDR2 SASEGT. CDR3 DNA: TGTGCCAGCAGTCCCGGACAGGGGGCGACTGAAGCTTTCTTT. Translating it yields CASSPGQGATEAFF.

This clonotype was observed once. V usage is TRBV7-6 and J usage is TRBJ1-1; D uncertain. The V end was cut by 4 bases, the J end by 6 bases, with 9 bases between. The germline CDR1 and CDR2 sequences are SGHVS and FNYEAQ. This CDR3 comprises 12 residues. The CDR3 DNA follows: TGTGCCAGCAGCTCAGCAAACTCTGAAGCTTTCTTT. Its protein product is CASSSANSEAFF.

This clonotype was picked up a small number of times. CDR3 nucleotide sequence: TGCAGTGCTACCATGACAGGGTCTGAAAAACTGTTTTTT. This gives the protein CSATMTGSEKLFF. The chain carries TRBV20-1 and TRBJ1-4; 7 bases are a match to TRBD1. The V gene end was trimmed by 4 bases and the J gene end by 7 bases; junction bases not matched to a gene: 6. The CDR3 is made up of 13 amino acids. Germline V lookup: CDR1 DFQATT, CDR2 SNEGSKA (reference sequence).

This clonotype has more than one count but fewer than ten. The junction and the germline gene differ at one end; a read error may be behind it. V is TRBV20-1 and J is TRBJ2-5, with D maybe TRBD1 (5 bases). Germline V gene sequence: CDR1 DFQATT, CDR2 SNEGSKA (reference sequence). The CDR3 totals 14 residues. The CDR3 is CSARTAYYQETQYF. The CDR3 bases are TGCAGTGCTAGGACAGCTTACTACCAAGAGACCCAGTACTTT.

This clonotype has a handful of counts. The V and J genes are TRBV20-1 and TRBJ2-3; 9 bases fit TRBD2. Germline trimming cut 6 bases from V and 2 bases from J; bases unmatched to any gene: 12. This CDR3 has 16 amino acids. Germline CDR1 is DFQATT and CDR2 is SNEGSKA (reference sequence). The CDR3 sequence: CSAPSRLAVLTDTQYF. CDR3 sequence (DNA): TGCAGTGCGCCTTCGAGACTAGCGGTACTCACAGATACGCAGTATTTT.

The gene calls are TRBV7-3 and TRBJ2-3; TRBD2 agrees at 14 bases. The CDR3 extends over 15 amino acids. Germline assignment: CDR1 SGHTA and CDR2 FQGTGA. V lost 5 bases, J lost 7 bases, and 5 bases stayed unmatched. The CDR3 sequence is CASSPGLAGVYTQYF. In DNA form, the CDR3 reads TGTGCCAGCAGCCCGGGACTAGCGGGAGTCTATACGCAGTATTTT.

This clonotype was seen repeatedly, ten times or more. The chain is built from TRBV29-1 and TRBJ2-2; unclear D gene. The germline CDR1 and CDR2 sequences are SQVTM and ANQGSEA. V dropped 4 bases and J dropped 0 bases, with 12 bases sitting between them. This CDR3 contains 15 residues. The CDR3 sequence is CSVGLTSANTGELFF. The CDR3 nucleotides are TGCAGCGTTGGTCTTACCAGCGCGAACACCGGGGAGCTGTTTTTT.

V usage is TRBV5-5 and J usage is TRBJ2-2; 9 bases map to TRBD1. The CDR3 covers 15 residues. Unmatched junction bases numbered 8, after V lost 4 bases and J lost 7 bases. The V gene's germline CDR1 is SGHKS and CDR2 YYEKEE (reference sequence). The CDR3 nucleotides are TGTGCCAGCAGCCGTAGGACAGGGGTGCTCGGGGAGCTGTTTTTT. This translates into CASSRRTGVLGELFF.

This clonotype was seen only a few times. The gene calls are TRBV4-1 and TRBJ1-1; D is perhaps TRBD1 (5 bases). V was shortened by 4 bases and J by 7 bases, with 13 bases between the two germline ends. In germline, CDR1 is MGHRA, CDR2 YSYEKL. The CDR3 contains 13 residues. The CDR3 DNA sequence: TGCGCCAGCAGCCTGGTGAGGGGAGTTGAAGCTTTCTTT. This encodes CASSLVRGVEAFF.

This clonotype was observed many times. The chain joins TRBV5-1 to TRBJ1-5, with 7 bases identical to TRBD1. Unmatched junction bases numbered 2, after V lost 0 bases and J lost 5 bases. Germline CDR1 reads SGHRS; CDR2 reads YFSETQ. The CDR3 covers 14 residues. The CDR3 bases are TGCGCCAGCAGCTTGGGCACAGGGGATCAGCCCCAGCATTTT. Encoded protein: CASSLGTGDQPQHF.

The chain links TRBV12-3 or TRBV12-4 to TRBJ2-7, with TRBD1 matching over 7 bases. This CDR3 has 13 amino acids. The trim removed 7 bases at V and 3 bases at J, leaving 6 bases unmatched. The CDR3 here is CASTQGQHYEQYF. Written as DNA, the CDR3 is TGTGCCAGCACCCAGGGACAGCACTACGAGCAGTACTTC.